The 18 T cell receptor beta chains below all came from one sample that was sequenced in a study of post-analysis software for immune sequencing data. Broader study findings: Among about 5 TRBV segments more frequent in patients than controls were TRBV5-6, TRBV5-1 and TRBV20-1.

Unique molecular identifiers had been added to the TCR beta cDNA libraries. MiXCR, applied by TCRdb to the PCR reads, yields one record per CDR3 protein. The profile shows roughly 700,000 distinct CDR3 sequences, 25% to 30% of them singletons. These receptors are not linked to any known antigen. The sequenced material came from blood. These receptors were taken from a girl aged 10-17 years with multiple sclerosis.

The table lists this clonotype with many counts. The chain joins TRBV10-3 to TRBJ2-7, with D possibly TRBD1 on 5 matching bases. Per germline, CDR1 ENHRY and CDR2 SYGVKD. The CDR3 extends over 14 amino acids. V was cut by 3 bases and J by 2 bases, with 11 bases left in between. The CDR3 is CAISDVQGTYEQYF. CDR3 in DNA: TGTGCCATCAGTGATGTGCAGGGCACCTACGAGCAGTACTTC.

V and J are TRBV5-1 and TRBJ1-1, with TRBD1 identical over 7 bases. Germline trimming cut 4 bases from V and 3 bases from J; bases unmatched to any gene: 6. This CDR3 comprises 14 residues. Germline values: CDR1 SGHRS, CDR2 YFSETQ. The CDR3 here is CASSAYTGDTEAFF. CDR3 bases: TGCGCCAGCAGCGCATATACAGGGGACACTGAAGCTTTCTTT.

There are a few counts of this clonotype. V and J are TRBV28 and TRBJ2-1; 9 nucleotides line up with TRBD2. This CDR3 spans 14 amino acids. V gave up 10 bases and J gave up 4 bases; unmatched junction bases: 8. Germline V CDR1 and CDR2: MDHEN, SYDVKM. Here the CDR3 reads CATILAGRYNEQFF. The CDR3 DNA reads TGTGCCACCATCCTAGCGGGAAGGTACAATGAGCAGTTCTTC.

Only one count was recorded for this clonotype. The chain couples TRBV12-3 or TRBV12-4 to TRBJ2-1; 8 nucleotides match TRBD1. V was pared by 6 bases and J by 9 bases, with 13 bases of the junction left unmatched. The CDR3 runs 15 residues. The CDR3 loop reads CASSPGTGTSSEQFF. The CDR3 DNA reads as TGTGCCAGCAGCCCCGGGACAGGTACTTCTAGTGAGCAGTTCTTC.

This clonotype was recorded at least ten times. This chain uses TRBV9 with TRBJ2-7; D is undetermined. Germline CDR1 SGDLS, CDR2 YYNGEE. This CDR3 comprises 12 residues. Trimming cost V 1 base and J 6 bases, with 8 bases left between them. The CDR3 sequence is CASSVKSGEQYF. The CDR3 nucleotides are TGTGCCAGCAGCGTAAAGTCCGGCGAGCAGTACTTC.

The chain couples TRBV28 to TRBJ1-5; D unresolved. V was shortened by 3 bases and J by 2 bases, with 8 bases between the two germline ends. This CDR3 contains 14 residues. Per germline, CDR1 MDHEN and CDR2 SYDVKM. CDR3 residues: CASSLSVGNQPQHF. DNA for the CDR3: TGTGCCAGCAGTTTGAGCGTCGGCAATCAGCCCCAGCATTTT.

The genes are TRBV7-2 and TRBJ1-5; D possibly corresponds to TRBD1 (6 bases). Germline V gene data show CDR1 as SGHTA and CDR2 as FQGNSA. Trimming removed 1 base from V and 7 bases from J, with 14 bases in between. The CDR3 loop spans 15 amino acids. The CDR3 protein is CASSLESSGEQPQHF. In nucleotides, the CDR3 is TGTGCCAGCAGCTTAGAATCATCAGGGGAGCAGCCCCAGCATTTT.

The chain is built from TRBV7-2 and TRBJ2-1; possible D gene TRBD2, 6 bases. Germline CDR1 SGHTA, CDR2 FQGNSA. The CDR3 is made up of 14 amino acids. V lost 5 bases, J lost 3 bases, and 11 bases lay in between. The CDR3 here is CASSPEGGYNEQFF. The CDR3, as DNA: TGTGCCAGCAGCCCCGAGGGAGGCTACAATGAGCAGTTCTTC.

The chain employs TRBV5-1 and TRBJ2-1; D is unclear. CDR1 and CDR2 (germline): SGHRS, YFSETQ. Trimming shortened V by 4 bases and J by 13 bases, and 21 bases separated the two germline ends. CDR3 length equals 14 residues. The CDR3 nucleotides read TGCGCCAGCAGCACACGCAAACGGTTTGAAACACAGTTCTTC. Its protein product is CASSTRKRFETQFF.

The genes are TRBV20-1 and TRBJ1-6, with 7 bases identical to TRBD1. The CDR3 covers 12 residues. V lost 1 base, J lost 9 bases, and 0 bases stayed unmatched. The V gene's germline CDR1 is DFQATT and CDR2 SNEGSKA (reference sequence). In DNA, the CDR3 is TGCAGTGCTAGAGGACAGGGTTCACCCCTCCACTTT. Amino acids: CSARGQGSPLHF.

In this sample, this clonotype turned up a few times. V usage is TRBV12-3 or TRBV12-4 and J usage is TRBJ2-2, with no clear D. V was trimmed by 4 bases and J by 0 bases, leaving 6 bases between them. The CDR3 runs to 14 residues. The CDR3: CASSSDANTGELFF. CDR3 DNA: TGTGCCAGCAGTTCGGATGCGAACACCGGGGAGCTGTTTTTT.

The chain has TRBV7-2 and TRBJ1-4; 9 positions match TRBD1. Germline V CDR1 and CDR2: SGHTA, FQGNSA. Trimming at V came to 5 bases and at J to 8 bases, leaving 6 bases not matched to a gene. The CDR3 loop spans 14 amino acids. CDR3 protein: CASSRRTGEEKLFF. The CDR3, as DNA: TGTGCCAGCAGCAGACGGACAGGGGAGGAAAAACTGTTTTTT.

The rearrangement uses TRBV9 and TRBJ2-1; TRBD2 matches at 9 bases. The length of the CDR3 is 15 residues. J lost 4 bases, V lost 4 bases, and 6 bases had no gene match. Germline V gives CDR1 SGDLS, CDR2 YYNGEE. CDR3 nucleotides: TGTGCCAGCAGCCCGTCTAGCGGGAATTACAATGAGCAGTTCTTC. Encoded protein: CASSPSSGNYNEQFF.

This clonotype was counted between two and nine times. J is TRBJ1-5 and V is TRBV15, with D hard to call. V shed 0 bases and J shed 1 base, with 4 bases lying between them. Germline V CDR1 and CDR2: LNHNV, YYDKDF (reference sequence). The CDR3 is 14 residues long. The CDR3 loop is CATSRELSNQPQHF. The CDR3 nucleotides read TGTGCCACCAGCAGAGAACTGAGCAATCAGCCCCAGCATTTT.

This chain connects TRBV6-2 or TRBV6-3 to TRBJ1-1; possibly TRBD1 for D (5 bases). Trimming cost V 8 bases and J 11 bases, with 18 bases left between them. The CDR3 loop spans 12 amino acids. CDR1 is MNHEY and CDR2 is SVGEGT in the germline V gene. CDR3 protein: CASGLRGESAFF. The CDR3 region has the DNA TGTGCCAGCGGTTTGAGGGGAGAGAGCGCTTTCTTT.

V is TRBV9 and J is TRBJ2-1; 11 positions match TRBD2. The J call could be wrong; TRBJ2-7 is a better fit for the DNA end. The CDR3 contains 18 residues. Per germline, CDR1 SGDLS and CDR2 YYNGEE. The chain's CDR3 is CASSVALGTSGFYNEQYF. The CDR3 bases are TGTGCCAGCAGCGTAGCTTTAGGGACTAGCGGATTCTACAATGAGCAGTACTTC.

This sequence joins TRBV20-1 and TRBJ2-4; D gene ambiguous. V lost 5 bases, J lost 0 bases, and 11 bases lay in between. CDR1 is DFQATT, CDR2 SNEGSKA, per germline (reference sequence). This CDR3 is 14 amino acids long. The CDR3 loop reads CSAARRIAKNIQYF. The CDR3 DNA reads TGCAGTGCTGCTCGTAGGATAGCCAAAAACATTCAGTACTTC.

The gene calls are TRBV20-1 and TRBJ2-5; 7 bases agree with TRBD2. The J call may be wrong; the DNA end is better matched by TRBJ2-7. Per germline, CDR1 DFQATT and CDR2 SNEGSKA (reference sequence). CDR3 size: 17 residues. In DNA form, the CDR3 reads TGCAGTGGCTCCCGCAGGGCCCTTAACGGGGGGAGCTACGAGCAGTACTTC. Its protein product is CSGSRRALNGGSYEQYF.